The 10 T cell receptor beta chains given below trace back to one sample, sequenced in a study of CXCR3-negative and CXCR3-positive naive CD8 T cells. Preparation of TRB cDNA libraries relied on 5' RACE carrying UMI labels. TCRdb reprocessed the 5' RACE reads and keeps a single row for each CDR3 protein, giving no DNA. The sample table sets out nearly 110,000 distinct CDR3 sequences. No antigens are known for them. Overall study results and limits: CXCR3-negative naive cells had less hydrophobic TRB CDR3s than did CXCR3-positive naive cells.

The sequencing sample was made of naive CXCR3+ CD8+ T cells from blood. Specified subset: CD45RO-CCR7+CD27+CD95- naive CD8+ T cells expressing CXCR3 (TNR3+). The receptors were gathered from a human donor in good health. Some clones in this sample may be carry-over from other donors' samples.

The J gene is TRBJ2-7, the V gene TRBV20-1; TCRdb lists TRBD1, though no DNA is available to test this call. CDR3 length: 13 amino acids. CDR1 DFQATT and CDR2 SNEGSKA come from the germline V gene (reference sequence). The chain's CDR3 is CSARPLGAYEQYF.

The rearrangement joins TRBV11-2 to TRBJ2-2; TCRdb proposes TRBD1, but this gene call is untestable without DNA. In germline, CDR1 is SGHAT, CDR2 FQNNGV. CDR3 length: 19 residues. This chain's CDR3 is CASSLPLEWGQGVTGELFF.

The rearrangement uses TRBV6-5 and TRBJ2-7. CDR1 and CDR2 (germline): MNHEY, SVGAGI. The CDR3 extends over 13 amino acids. CDR3 amino acids: CASSYVENYEQYF.

V is TRBV20-1 and J is TRBJ1-2; the D gene TCRdb calls, TRBD1, cannot be checked with no DNA. This CDR3 spans 14 amino acids. Germline CDR1 is DFQATT and CDR2 is SNEGSKA (reference sequence). The chain's CDR3 is CSAEYRGQYYGYTF.

This chain connects TRBV7-2 to TRBJ2-7; TCRdb's D gene call, TRBD1, goes unchecked for lack of DNA. Germline CDR1 is SGHTA and CDR2 is FQGNSA. There are 17 residues in the CDR3. CDR3 sequence reads: CASSQPRDRVISYEQYF.

V gene TRBV7-9 combines with J gene TRBJ1-1; the TCRdb D gene call, TRBD1, has no DNA to confirm it. Germline loops: CDR1 SEHNR, CDR2 FQNEAQ (reference sequence). The length of the CDR3 is 14 residues. CDR3: CASRDPGVNTEAFF.

This chain joins TRBV23-1 and TRBJ2-7; no DNA is available, so the TRBD1 call from TCRdb remains unchecked. TRBV23-1 is known as an ORF, though its function is uncertain. The CDR3 has 15 residues. CDR3 sequence: CASSLSSGQCHEQYF.

The J gene is TRBJ2-7, the V gene TRBV20-1; the TCRdb call, TRBD2, lacks DNA for checking. Germline lookup yields CDR1 DFQATT and CDR2 SNEGSKA (reference sequence). The CDR3 runs 13 residues. The CDR3 sequence is CSARARATYEQYF.

The V call is TRBV12-5, the J call TRBJ2-1; TCRdb selects TRBD2, and the lack of DNA leaves this call unchecked. This CDR3 contains 19 residues. Germline loops: CDR1 LGHNT, CDR2 FRNRAP. The CDR3 reads CASGSPLAGLVTSYNEQFF.

V gene TRBV5-1 combines with J gene TRBJ2-7; as DNA is missing, the TRBD1 call by TCRdb cannot be tested. The CDR3 runs to 14 residues. Germline V lookup: CDR1 SGHRS, CDR2 YFSETQ. This chain's CDR3 is CASSLEQGAREQYF.